This T cell receptor (beta chain) was sequenced during a study of CD8+CD57+ T cells in acquired aplastic anemia. Study-level findings and limits: There were approximately 27 CD8+ CDR3 sequences that occurred in both patients and controls.

Individuals selected for sequencing had exhibited CD8+CD57+ cell expansion on flow cytometry. Blood sampling was performed on the patients, and none of them had received therapy by then. This CDR3 region has 13 residues. Germline-derived CDR1 and CDR2 are SGHTA and FQGNSA. Investigators profiled TCR beta VDJ and CDR3 from genomic DNA template. TCRdb ran MiXCR on the reads and lists one entry per CDR3 protein. The table shows 270,000 or so distinct CDR3 sequences, with approximately 82% occurring only once. About this clonotype itself: What it binds is not known. Since the CDR3 does not end with the conserved phenylalanine or tryptophan, this likely comes from a read error.

The source of this sequence is a human donor with aplastic anemia. Material for sequencing was sorted CD4+, CD8+, or CD8+CD57+ T cells (not recorded which) from PBMCs. The V and J genes are TRBV7-2 and TRBJ2-1, with D hard to call. The better agreement between TRBJ2-7 and the DNA end casts doubt on the J call. CDR3 protein: CASSLAPANEQYY. CDR3 sequence (DNA): TGTGCCAGCAGCTTAGCTCCTGCTAATGAGCAGTACTAC.